Sequencing of this TCR beta chain was carried out in a study of T cells expressing NK-cell markers. Study outcomes and limitations: Roughly six donors showed dominant NKG2C+ clonotypes comprising roughly 1.0-7.0% of their CD8+ T cells. Clones of NKG2C+ T cells that had expanded were of unclear HCMV specificity.

CDR3 size: 15 residues. Following a re-call of the 5' RACE reads, TCRdb has one entry per CDR3 protein and lacks DNA. The sample holds approximately 150,000 distinct CDR3 sequences. Worth noting for this clonotype: What it recognizes is unknown.

Sequencing input: blood T cells: a sorted CD56 or NKG2C T cell subset, CD4+ or CD8+ T cells, or bulk PBMC T cells (not recorded which). The receptor comes from a woman between 18 and 69 years old in good health. This rearrangement joins TRBV12-3 or TRBV12-4 to TRBJ1-5. The CDR3 sequence is CASSSYRDSNQPQHF.